A single sample is the source of the 20 T cell receptor beta chains below, sequenced in a study of T cell responses to AZD1222 COVID-19 vaccine (dated by TCRdb to about 2021). The library was made by the immunoSEQ multiplex PCR assay. TCRdb mirrors the immuneACCESS table, restricted to in-frame sequences. Some clones are absent from its copies; in checked studies, under half trace to an unresolved V gene, and the reason for the others is unknown. This sample has 85,000 to 100,000 clones in its table, and around 90% of those were observed once. The ten largest clones take up 22% of the sample. The sample's time point label, in plain terms: baseline before first vaccination. The specimen comprised peripheral blood, sampled on day 0 of AZD1222 vaccination. The receptors were gathered from an adult in good health.

The V and J genes are TRBV19 and TRBJ1-3; 12 bases map to TRBD1. This CDR3 has 16 amino acids. V lost 5 bases to trimming and J lost 4 bases; unmatched junction nucleotides: 6. Germline lookup yields CDR1 LNHDA and CDR2 SQIVND (reference sequence). The CDR3 is CASSFRDRGPGNTIYF. The CDR3 DNA reads TGTGCCAGTAGTTTCCGGGACAGGGGGCCCGGAAACACCATATATTTT.

The chain joins TRBV3-1 (or the pseudogene TRBV3-2) to TRBJ1-4; D is possibly TRBD1 (5 bases). Germline V CDR1 and CDR2: LGHDT, YNNKEL (reference sequence). The CDR3 covers 15 residues. V lost 0 bases, J lost 8 bases, and 13 bases lay in between. CDR3 in amino acids: CASSQDPTGGEKLFF. CDR3 sequence (DNA): TGTGCCAGCAGCCAAGATCCCACAGGAGGGGAAAAACTGTTTTTT.

This rearrangement joins TRBV3-1 (or the pseudogene TRBV3-2) to TRBJ1-6; TRBD1 might be the D (5 bases). The CDR3 runs to 16 residues. The V gene lost 7 bases and the J gene lost 5 bases, with 18 bases spanning the gap. Germline assignment: CDR1 LGHDT and CDR2 YNNKEL (reference sequence). The CDR3 region has the DNA TGTGCCAGCACCCCCTCAGCGGGGCAGAATAATTCACCCCTCCACTTT. Protein sequence: CASTPSAGQNNSPLHF.

The CDR3 DNA reads as TGCGCCAGCAGCTTAGGGACTGAAGCTTTCTTT. This gives the protein CASSLGTEAFF. V usage is TRBV5-1 and J usage is TRBJ1-1; no reliable D call. The CDR3 is 11 amino acids. Germline CDR1 is SGHRS and CDR2 is YFSETQ. V lost 2 bases and J 5 bases, leaving 4 bases between the germline ends.

The rearrangement links TRBV18 to TRBJ2-1, with no clear D. Germline V CDR1 and CDR2: KGHSH, LQKENI. The CDR3 is 15 residues long. V lost 0 bases, J lost 0 bases, and 6 bases lay in between. The CDR3 DNA reads as TGTGCCAGCTCACCACCCGGAAGCTCCTACAATGAGCAGTTCTTC. Its protein product is CASSPPGSSYNEQFF.

This chain links TRBV5-1 with TRBJ2-7; the D gene is possibly TRBD1 (6 bases). V gave up 0 bases and J gave up 1 base, with 14 bases separating them. Per germline, CDR1 SGHRS and CDR2 YFSETQ. The CDR3 covers 16 residues. In nucleotides, the CDR3 is TGCGCCAGCAGCTTGGGTAACCTCGGACAGTCCTACGAGCAGTACTTC. Protein sequence: CASSLGNLGQSYEQYF.

This sequence joins TRBV18 and TRBJ2-3; 7 bases agree with TRBD1. V gave up 3 bases and J gave up 0 bases; unmatched junction bases: 6. Germline-derived CDR1 and CDR2 are KGHSH and LQKENI. The CDR3 has 16 amino acids. The CDR3 sequence is CASSPNRGPSTDTQYF. The CDR3 region has the DNA TGTGCCAGCTCACCCAACAGGGGACCTAGCACAGATACGCAGTATTTT.

The chain links TRBV4-2 to TRBJ2-6; unclear D gene. V lost 1 base, J lost 4 bases, and 11 bases lay in between. Per the germline V gene, CDR1 is LGHNA and CDR2 is YNFKEQ. The CDR3 is made up of 16 amino acids. The CDR3 nucleotides are TGTGCCAGCAGCCAAGCGGGTGGAAGGGGGGCCAACGTCCTGACTTTC. As protein: CASSQAGGRGANVLTF.

This rearrangement joins TRBV11-3 to TRBJ1-1, with D maybe TRBD1 (6 bases). This CDR3 is 13 amino acids long. The V end lost 7 bases, the J end lost 5 bases, and 14 bases lay between the germline ends. Germline loops: CDR1 SGHNT, CDR2 YENEEA. The CDR3 reads CASKGGEGTEAFF. CDR3 in DNA: TGTGCCAGCAAGGGGGGAGAGGGAACTGAAGCTTTCTTT.

The genes are TRBV5-1 and TRBJ1-2; D gene uncertain. This CDR3 has 15 amino acids. Germline V gene data show CDR1 as SGHRS and CDR2 as YFSETQ. The V end lost 4 bases, the J end lost 8 bases, and 21 bases lay between the germline ends. CDR3 amino acids: CASSLQDGGWGGYTF. The CDR3 bases are TGCGCCAGCAGCCTGCAGGACGGCGGATGGGGAGGCTACACCTTC.

The V call is TRBV21-1, the J call TRBJ2-5; TRBD2 is the table's D call and was not checked against the DNA. TRBV21-1 is described as a pseudogene. The CDR3 loop spans 17 amino acids. CDR3 DNA: TGTGCCAGCAGCAAAACTACTAGCGGGGGGATGAAAGAGACCCAGTACTTC. It yields the protein CASSKTTSGGMKETQYF.

The chain combines TRBV10-1 with TRBJ2-7; D is undetermined. CDR3 length equals 12 residues. The ends were cut back, 2 bases at V and 3 bases at J, with 5 bases in the middle. The germline V gene encodes CDR1 WNHNN and CDR2 SYGVQD (reference sequence). The chain's CDR3 is CASSESHYEQYF. The CDR3 DNA reads TGCGCCAGCAGTGAGAGCCACTACGAGCAGTACTTC.

This chain uses TRBV5-6 with TRBJ1-6; D is unclear. The germline V and J ends were trimmed by 4 bases and 10 bases, with 6 bases remaining between them. The CDR3 is 11 amino acids. Germline V CDR1 and CDR2: SGHDT, YYEEEE. The CDR3 loop reads CASSSRSPLHF. As DNA, the CDR3 is TGTGCCAGCAGCAGCAGGTCACCCCTCCACTTT.

The chain links TRBV9 to TRBJ2-1, with D perhaps assigned TRBD1 or TRBD2 (5 bases each). Germline values: CDR1 SGDLS, CDR2 YYNGEE. V was shortened by 3 bases and J by 10 bases, with 11 bases between the two germline ends. CDR3 length equals 12 residues. The CDR3 coding sequence is TGTGCCAGCAGCGCAAGGGACCGAGAGCAGTTCTTC. This translates into CASSARDREQFF.

A few counts support this clone. The chain has TRBV4-1 and TRBJ1-2; D gene unclear. The germline CDR1 and CDR2 sequences are MGHRA and YSYEKL. The CDR3 totals 14 residues. Trimming removed 1 base from V and 4 bases from J, with 10 bases in between. The CDR3 DNA follows: TGCGCCAGCAGCCAAGGGTGGCAGGCCTATGGCTACACCTTC. Translated, it gives CASSQGWQAYGYTF.

For the CDR3, the DNA is TGTGCCATTGGCACTGGGGCTTTCTTT. It codes for CAIGTGAFF. The chain recombines TRBV2 with TRBJ1-1; no firm D call. The CDR3 spans 9 residues. Trimming cost V 10 bases and J 11 bases, with 11 bases left between them. Per germline, CDR1 SNHLY and CDR2 FYNNEI.

This rearrangement joins TRBV7-2 to TRBJ1-2; a possible D gene is TRBD1 (5 bases). Trimming pared 5 bases from V and 5 bases from J, leaving 12 bases between. The CDR3 is made up of 13 amino acids. Germline V gene sequence: CDR1 SGHTA, CDR2 FQGNSA. The CDR3 DNA sequence: TGTGCCAGCAGCCCGGGGCCAGTGTATGGCTACACCTTC. Translating gives CASSPGPVYGYTF.

This clone has only one observation. This rearrangement joins TRBV9 to TRBJ2-2; 12 bases align to TRBD2. From germline, CDR1 is SGDLS and CDR2 YYNGEE. V shed 4 bases, J shed 6 bases, and the junction held 13 bases outside the gene matches. The CDR3 runs to 18 residues. CDR3 loop: CASSTLAGGSYWPGELFF. CDR3 coding DNA: TGTGCCAGCAGCACCCTAGCGGGGGGGTCCTACTGGCCCGGGGAGCTGTTTTTT.

The rearrangement links TRBV7-9 to TRBJ1-2, with 7 positions matching TRBD1. The V gene's germline CDR1 is SEHNR and CDR2 FQNEAQ (reference sequence). V gave up 5 bases and J gave up 5 bases; unmatched junction bases: 8. This CDR3 contains 14 residues. This CDR3 is CASSVGGTDYGYTF. CDR3 DNA sequence: TGTGCCAGCAGCGTAGGGGGGACAGATTATGGCTACACCTTC. The variable domain in full, with the rest retrieved from reference TRBV7-9 and TRBJ1-2, is DTGVSQNPRHKITKRGQNVTFRCDPISEHNRLYWYRQTLGQGPEFLTYFQNEAQLEKSRLLSDRFSAERPKGSFSTLEIQRTEQGDSAMYLCASSVGGTDYGYTFGSGTRLTVV.

This clone was recorded once. V and J are TRBV11-2 and TRBJ1-2, with D possibly TRBD1 on 6 matching bases. This CDR3 has 15 amino acids. Germline lookup yields CDR1 SGHAT and CDR2 FQNNGV. CDR3 coding DNA: TGTGCAGACGGCGGCAGGGGTTTGCCGGTCTATGGCTACACCTTC. Residues: CADGGRGLPVYGYTF.